This T cell receptor (beta chain) was sequenced during a study of monozygotic twins with inflammatory bowel disease (dated by TCRdb to between 2019 and 2020). Regarding the complete study: The full study comprised around 28 monozygotic twin pairs: nine German pairs (four IBD-concordant, five IBD-discordant) and 19 IBD-discordant Danish pairs. The search for disease-associated traits relied mainly on comparing, within discordant pairs, IBD patients with their genetically identical healthy co-twins. Each individual had, on average, about 151 000 unique TCRalpha sequences and 181 000 unique TCRbeta sequences available for analysis. Broader findings and caveats from the paper: Differing immunosuppressive treatments among patients may have added background noise and inter-individual variability to the repertoires. Repertoire similarity did not differ between concordant and discordant twins, which could be due to limited statistical power. Different T cell subtypes could not be distinguished in the analysis. Compared with healthy twins, IBD patients had fewer clonotypes in common with other individuals, a difference most pronounced in patients showing signs of disease activity. The results gave no support for a single strong signal or clonotype linked to IBD. A decrease in TCRbeta repertoire diversity, as measured by inverse Simpson index, was observed in IBD patients compared with their healthy co-twins.

From each donor, a 2.5 ml peripheral blood sample was drawn into PAXgene tubes and stored at -80 degrees C. Total RNA was isolated from whole blood with the PAXgene blood miRNA kit on an automated QIAcube, without T cell sorting. Deep TCRalpha and TCRbeta repertoire profiling with unique molecular barcoding was performed on peripheral blood of monozygotic twin pairs concordant or discordant for inflammatory bowel disease. Smoking habits were recorded for all twin pairs, and individuals were classified as current, former or never smokers. Of note for this clonotype: Its antigen is currently not known.

Libraries came from 5' RACE. Each TCR library was prepared from roughly 3.5 ug of total RNA. cDNA was synthesized with SMARTScribe reverse transcriptase in eight separate reactions per sample. Unique molecular identifiers containing a 6-nucleotide sample barcode were introduced through template switching during cDNA synthesis. TCRalpha and TCRbeta cDNA was amplified by two nested PCRs of approximately 17 and 9 cycles, with bead purification after each PCR. Before amplification, cDNA was treated with uracil DNA-glycosylase and purified using the QIAquick PCR purification kit. The second PCR was the step at which Illumina TruSeq-compatible adapters and sample-specific barcodes were added. Library quality and concentration were checked on TapeStation and Qubit, and libraries were pooled at 5 ng each. Pooled libraries were sequenced on an Illumina HiSeq2500 single-index Rapid Run with 2 x 100 bp reads and custom sequencing primers. The original methods were these. PCR and sequencing errors were corrected by UMI-based consensus assembly using MiGEC version 1.2.6. MiXCR version 2.1.1 handled V(D)J alignment, clonotype assembly and CDR3 extraction. To normalise gene usage, clonotype sharing and MAIT/NKT TCR abundance, the top 1000, 10 000 and 20 000 clonotypes in each sample were analysed. Diversity was computed as the inverse Simpson index with the vegan R package after downsampling to 27 000 UMIs. Statistical testing used paired Mann-Whitney U tests on the discordant twin pairs and applied Benjamini-Hochberg correction for multiple testing. Following TCRdb reprocessing, every CDR3 protein sequence forms one entry, and DNA is not provided. The V and J calls were determined by TCRdb, not by the authors. This sample's clone table shows approximately 100,000 distinct CDR3 sequences. Roughly an eighth of the sample rests with the top ten.

Including the terminal cysteine and phenylalanine, the CDR3 comprises 17 residues. DNA is not recorded here. The germline V gene (reference sequence) yields SEHNR for CDR1 and FQNEAQ for CDR2. The source material was blood. This clonotype was sampled from a human donor with ulcerative colitis or Crohn's disease, or a healthy co-twin of an affected twin (not recorded which). The chain employs TRBV7-9 and TRBJ1-1. This receptor carries the CDR3 CASSLALGDSPNTEAFF. With all but the CDR3 taken from the reference TRBV7-9 and TRBJ1-1 genes, the full variable domain is: DTGVSQNPRHKITKRGQNVTFRCDPISEHNRLYWYRQTLGQGPEFLTYFQNEAQLEKSRLLSDRFSAERPKGSFSTLEIQRTEQGDSAMYLCASSLALGDSPNTEAFFGQGTRLTVV.